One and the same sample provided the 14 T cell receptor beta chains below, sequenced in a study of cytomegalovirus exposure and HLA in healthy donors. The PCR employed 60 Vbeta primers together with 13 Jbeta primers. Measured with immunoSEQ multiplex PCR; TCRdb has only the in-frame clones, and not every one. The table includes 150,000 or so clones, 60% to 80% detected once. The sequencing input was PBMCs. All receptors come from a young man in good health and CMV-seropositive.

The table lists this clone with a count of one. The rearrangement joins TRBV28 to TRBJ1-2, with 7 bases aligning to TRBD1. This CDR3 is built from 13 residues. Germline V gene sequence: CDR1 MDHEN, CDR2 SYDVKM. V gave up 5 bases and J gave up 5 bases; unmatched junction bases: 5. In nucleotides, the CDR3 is TGTGCCAGCAGTCAAACAGGGGTTTATGGCTACACCTTC. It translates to CASSQTGVYGYTF.

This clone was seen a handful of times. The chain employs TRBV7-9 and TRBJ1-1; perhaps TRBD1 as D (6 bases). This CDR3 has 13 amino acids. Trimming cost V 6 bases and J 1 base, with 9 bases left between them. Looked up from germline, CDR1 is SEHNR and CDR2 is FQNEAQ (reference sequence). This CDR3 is CASRSTGNTEAFF. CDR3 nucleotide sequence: TGTGCCAGCAGGTCGACAGGGAACACTGAAGCTTTCTTT.

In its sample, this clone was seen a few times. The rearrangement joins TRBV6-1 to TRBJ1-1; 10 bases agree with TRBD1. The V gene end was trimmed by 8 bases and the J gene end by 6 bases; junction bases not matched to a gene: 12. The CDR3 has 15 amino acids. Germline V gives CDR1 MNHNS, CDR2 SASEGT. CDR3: CASRFSGTGVPEAFF. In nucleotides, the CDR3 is TGTGCCAGCCGCTTCTCCGGGACAGGGGTACCTGAAGCTTTCTTT.

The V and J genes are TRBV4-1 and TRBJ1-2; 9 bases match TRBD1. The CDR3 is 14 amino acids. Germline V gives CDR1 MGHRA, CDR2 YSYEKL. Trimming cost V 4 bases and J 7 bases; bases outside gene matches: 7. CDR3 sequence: CASSPIGTGTGYTF. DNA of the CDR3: TGCGCCAGCAGCCCCATCGGGACAGGGACTGGCTACACCTTC.

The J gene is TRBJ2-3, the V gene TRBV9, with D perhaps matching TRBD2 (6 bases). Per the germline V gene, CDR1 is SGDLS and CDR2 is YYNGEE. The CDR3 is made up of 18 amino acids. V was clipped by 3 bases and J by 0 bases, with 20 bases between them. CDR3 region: CASSGSPGGAASTDTQYF. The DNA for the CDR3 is TGTGCCAGCAGCGGCTCACCAGGAGGGGCCGCTAGCACAGATACGCAGTATTTT.

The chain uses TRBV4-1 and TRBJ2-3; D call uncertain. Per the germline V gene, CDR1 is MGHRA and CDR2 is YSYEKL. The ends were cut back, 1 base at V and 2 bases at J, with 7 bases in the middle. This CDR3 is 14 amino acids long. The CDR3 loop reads CASSQVQDTDTQYF. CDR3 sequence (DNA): TGCGCCAGCAGCCAAGTCCAGGACACAGATACGCAGTATTTT.

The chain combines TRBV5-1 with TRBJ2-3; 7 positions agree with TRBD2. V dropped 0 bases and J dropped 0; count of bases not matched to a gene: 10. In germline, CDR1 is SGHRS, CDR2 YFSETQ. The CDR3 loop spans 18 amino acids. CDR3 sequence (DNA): TGCGCCAGCAGCTTGGGTCGCGGCGGGAGCTCTAGCACAGATACGCAGTATTTT. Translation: CASSLGRGGSSSTDTQYF.

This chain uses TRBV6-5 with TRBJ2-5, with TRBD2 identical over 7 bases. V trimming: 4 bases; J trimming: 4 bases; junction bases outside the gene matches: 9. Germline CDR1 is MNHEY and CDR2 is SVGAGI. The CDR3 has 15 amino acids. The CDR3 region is CASSWVGGPGETQYF. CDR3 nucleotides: TGTGCCAGCAGTTGGGTGGGAGGGCCAGGAGAGACCCAGTACTTC.

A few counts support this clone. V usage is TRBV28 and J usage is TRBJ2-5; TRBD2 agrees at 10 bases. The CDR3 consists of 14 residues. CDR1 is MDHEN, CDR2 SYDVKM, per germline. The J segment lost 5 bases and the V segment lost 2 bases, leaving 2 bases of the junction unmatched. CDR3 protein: CASSLSSGGETQYF. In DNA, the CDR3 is TGTGCCAGCAGTTTAAGTAGCGGGGGGGAGACCCAGTACTTC.

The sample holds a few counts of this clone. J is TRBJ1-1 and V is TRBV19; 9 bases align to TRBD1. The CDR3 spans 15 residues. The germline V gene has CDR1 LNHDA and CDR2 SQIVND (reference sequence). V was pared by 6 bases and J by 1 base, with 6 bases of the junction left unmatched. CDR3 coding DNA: TGTGCCAGTAGCGTACGGGGACAGGGGAACACTGAAGCTTTCTTT. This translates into CASSVRGQGNTEAFF. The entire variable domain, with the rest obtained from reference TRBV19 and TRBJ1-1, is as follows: DGGITQSPKYLFRKEGQNVTLSCEQNLNHDAMYWYRQDPGQGLRLIYYSQIVNDFQKGDIAEGYSVSREKKESFPLTVTSAQKNPTAFYLCASSVRGQGNTEAFFGQGTRLTVV.

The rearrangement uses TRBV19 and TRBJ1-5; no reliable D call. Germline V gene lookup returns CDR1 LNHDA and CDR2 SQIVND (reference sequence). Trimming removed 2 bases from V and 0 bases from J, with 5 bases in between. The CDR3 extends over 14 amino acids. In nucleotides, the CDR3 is TGTGCCAGTAGTATAACACCTAGCAATCAGCCCCAGCATTTT. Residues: CASSITPSNQPQHF.

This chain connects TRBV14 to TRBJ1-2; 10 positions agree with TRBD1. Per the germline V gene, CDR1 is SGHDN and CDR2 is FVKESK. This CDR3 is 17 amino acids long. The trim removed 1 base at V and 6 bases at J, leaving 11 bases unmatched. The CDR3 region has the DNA TGTGCCAGCAGCCAAGTGGGACAGGGGACTATAAGAGATGGCTACACCTTC. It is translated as CASSQVGQGTIRDGYTF.

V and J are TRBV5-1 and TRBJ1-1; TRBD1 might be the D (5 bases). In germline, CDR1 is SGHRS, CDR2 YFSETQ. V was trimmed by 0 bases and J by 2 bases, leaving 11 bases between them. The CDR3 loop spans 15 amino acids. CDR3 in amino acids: CASSLATGTNTEAFF. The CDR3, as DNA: TGCGCCAGCAGCTTGGCCACAGGCACCAACACTGAAGCTTTCTTT. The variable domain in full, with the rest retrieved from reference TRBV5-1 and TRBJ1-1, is KAGVTQTPRYLIKTRGQQVTLSCSPISGHRSVSWYQQTPGQGLQFLFEYFSETQRNKGNFPGRFSGRQFSNSRSEMNVSTLELGDSALYLCASSLATGTNTEAFFGQGTRLTVV.

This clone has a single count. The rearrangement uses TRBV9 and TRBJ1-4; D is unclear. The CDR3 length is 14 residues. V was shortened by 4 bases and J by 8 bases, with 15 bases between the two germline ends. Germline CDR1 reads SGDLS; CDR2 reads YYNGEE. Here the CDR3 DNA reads TGTGCCAGCAGCTTCGGGATTCAAGGGGAAAAACTGTTTTTT. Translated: CASSFGIQGEKLFF. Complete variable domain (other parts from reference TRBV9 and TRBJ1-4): DSGVTQTPKHLITATGQRVTLRCSPRSGDLSVYWYQQSLDQGLQFLIQYYNGEERAKGNILERFSAQQFPDLHSELNLSSLELGDSALYFCASSFGIQGEKLFFGSGTQLSVL.